This is a list of T cell receptor beta chains from one sample in a study of shared clonotypes between healthy human individuals. The repertoire was sequenced with immunoSEQ multiplex PCR; TCRdb's copy has only in-frame clones and lacks some. The sample yields some 2,100,000 clones, approximately 94% seen once. Sequencing input: naive CD8+ T cells from PBMCs. Receptor source: a man aged 18 to 30 in good health. Some clones in this sample may be carry-over from other donors' samples. Each CDR3 is given with its conserved first and last residue. D genes are given only for firm matches. Size tells how often a clone was seen (once, few, many) or the class of an expanded clone, and some rows leave it out.

clone_size	v_call	j_call	d_call	cdr3_nt	cdr3_aa
.	TRBV7-9	TRBJ2-2	TRBD2	TGTGCCAGCAGCTCACCTACTAGCGGGGATTTCACCGGGGAGCTGTTTTTT	CASSSPTSGDFTGELFF
.	TRBV28	TRBJ2-7	TRBD1	TGTGCCAGCAGTTTAAGCCAGGGGGCCTACGAGCAGTACTTC	CASSLSQGAYEQYF
once	TRBV6-6	TRBJ1-1	.	TGTGCCAGCAGTTACCCGCCCAGCATGAACACTGAAGCTTTCTTT	CASSYPPSMNTEAFF
.	TRBV7-9	TRBJ1-1	.	TGTGCCAGCAGCCCCGCGGGGGGGTCCGGGAGAAACACTGAAGCTTTCTTT	CASSPAGGSGRNTEAFF
.	TRBV4-3	TRBJ2-1	TRBD1	TGCGCCAGCAGTCGCTCAGGGGGCGCTGAGCAGTTCTTC	CASSRSGGAEQFF
.	TRBV7-6	TRBJ2-7	.	TGTGCCAGCAGCGACGGGACAAAGACCTCCTACGAGCAGTACTTC	CASSDGTKTSYEQYF
.	TRBV4-2	TRBJ1-5	.	TGTGCCAGCAGCCAAGATCAGGACACAAGGGGCAATCAGCCCCAGCATTTT	CASSQDQDTRGNQPQHF
once	TRBV4-2	TRBJ2-7	TRBD2	TGTGCCAGCAGCCAAGGGACTAGCGGGAGACTTAACTACGAGCAGTACTTC	CASSQGTSGRLNYEQYF
once	TRBV9	TRBJ2-7	.	TGTGCCAGCAGCCCCCATCGACAGAAAGACCACTACGAGCAGTACTTC	CASSPHRQKDHYEQYF
.	TRBV9	TRBJ1-1	.	TGTGCCAGCAGCGTAGTAAGGAACACTGAAGCTTTCTTT	CASSVVRNTEAFF
once	TRBV9	TRBJ2-3	TRBD2	TGTGCCAGCAGCTATGGGACTAGCGGGATACTCACAGATACGCAGTATTTT	CASSYGTSGILTDTQYF
.	TRBV29-1	TRBJ2-7	TRBD1	TGCAGCGTACCCGGGACAGGGCAACGCGAGCAGTACTTC	CSVPGTGQREQYF
.	TRBV4-1	TRBJ1-4	TRBD1	TGCGCCAGCAGCCTTAAAGGGGGCCTTGGACCAACTAATGAAAAACTGTTTTTT	CASSLKGGLGPTNEKLFF
.	TRBV7-9	TRBJ2-3	.	TGTGCCATCCGGGACGCTCAGTATTTT	CAIRDAQYF
.	TRBV19	TRBJ2-4	.	TGTGCCAGTAGTATGGGGGTGGGCAAAAACATTCAGTACTTC	CASSMGVGKNIQYF
.	TRBV5-1	TRBJ2-1	TRBD1	TGCGCCAGCAGCCCGACAGGGGAAATCAATGAGCAGTTCTTC	CASSPTGEINEQFF
.	TRBV27	TRBJ2-1	TRBD2	TGTGCCAGCAGCTTAACCGGGACTAGCGGACCCAATGAGCAGTTCTTC	CASSLTGTSGPNEQFF
.	TRBV4-2	TRBJ2-1	TRBD2	TGTGCCAGCAGCCATCAGCGGGAGGGGGAAGATGAGCAGTTCTTC	CASSHQREGEDEQFF